This is a list of T cell receptor beta chains from one sample in a study of monozygotic twins with inflammatory bowel disease. TCRdb re-analyzed the 5' RACE reads; it lists each CDR3 protein once, without DNA. The sample table sets out approximately 400,000 distinct CDR3 sequences. Sequenced input: blood. These receptors were taken from a human donor with ulcerative colitis or Crohn's disease, or a healthy co-twin of an affected twin (not recorded which). Both conserved end residues are part of each CDR3.

14 | TRBJ2-3 | TRBV20-1 | CSAQDGSSTDTQYF
16 | TRBJ2-1 | TRBV5-1 | CASSLPGTSGRNEQFF
16 | TRBJ2-2 | TRBV5-1 | CASRLLAQANTGELFF
14 | TRBJ2-3 | TRBV6-6 | CASSSSGFTDTQYF
14 | TRBJ2-3 | TRBV7-2 | CASSVGQGGGTQYF
17 | TRBJ1-3 | TRBV7-8 | CASSLRIGFGLGNTIYF
16 | TRBJ1-1 | TRBV5-1 | CASSLGQGSMNTEAFF
17 | TRBJ1-5 | TRBV7-9 | CASSSLTGVESDQPQHF
14 | TRBJ2-2 | TRBV14 | CASRYREGTGELFF
11 | TRBJ2-5 | TRBV12-3/TRBV12-4 | CASRYLETQYF
14 | TRBJ1-5 | TRBV12-3/TRBV12-4 | CATPTGHSNQPQHF
14 | TRBJ2-5 | TRBV18 | CASSLRGYQETQYF
15 | TRBJ2-3 | TRBV7-3 | CASSVLAGVGDTQYF
17 | TRBJ2-1 | TRBV5-1 | CASSFAPGLAVYNEQFF
16 | TRBJ2-7 | TRBV3-1 | CASSQEPFDRKYEQYF
13 | TRBJ2-7 | TRBV6-5 | CASRRGRENEQYF
16 | TRBJ2-1 | TRBV27 | CASSLSSGFEGNEQFF
14 | TRBJ1-1 | TRBV6-2/TRBV6-3 | CASSYRGADTEAFF
14 | TRBJ2-2 | TRBV5-4 | CASSSPGSTGELFF
16 | TRBJ2-1 | TRBV14 | CASSQDFGLGYNEQFF
14 | TRBJ2-7 | TRBV19 | CASSGQESSYEQYF
13 | TRBJ2-7 | TRBV6-5 | CASSYHLAYEQYF
11 | TRBJ1-1 | TRBV5-5 | CASSLQSEAFF
15 | TRBJ1-1 | TRBV7-2 | CASSLQVGPNTEAFF
11 | TRBJ2-1 | TRBV5-1 | CASSRENEQFF
17 | TRBJ1-3 | TRBV6-5 | CASSLSGRQLGGNTIYF